The rows below give T cell receptor beta chains drawn from one sample of a study of T cells in tumors after PD-1 blockade. Data came from immunoSEQ multiplex PCR; TCRdb stores just in-frame clones and leaves some out. The table records about 12,000 clones, about 69% of them present only once. This sample comprised tumor tissue, obtained before anti-PD-1 treatment. Receptor source: a human donor with cutaneous squamous cell carcinoma. The conserved cysteine and the conserved F or W are not part of the CDR3 here. Clone size is stated in some rows and not others, as once, few, many or a class when expanded.

cdr3_aa: ASSPPGTLGYEQY; clone_size: NA; j_call: TRBJ2-7; v_call: TRBV6-5
cdr3_aa: ASRRTGTVFYEQY; clone_size: NA; j_call: TRBJ2-7; v_call: TRBV14
cdr3_aa: ASSQDTGTGGKTQY; clone_size: few; j_call: TRBJ2-5; v_call: TRBV4-3
cdr3_aa: ASSPRTRYGYT; clone_size: NA; j_call: TRBJ1-2; v_call: TRBV3-1/TRBV3-2
cdr3_aa: ATSAKPRTGNTGELF; clone_size: NA; j_call: TRBJ2-2; v_call: TRBV24-1
cdr3_aa: ATSRVPGQGKQETQY; clone_size: NA; j_call: TRBJ2-5; v_call: TRBV15
cdr3_aa: ASSFGQGAYFVNEQF; clone_size: few; j_call: TRBJ2-1; v_call: TRBV5-1
cdr3_aa: ASSFQGDNEQF; clone_size: few; j_call: TRBJ2-1; v_call: TRBV5-1
cdr3_aa: ASSPDYSEQY; clone_size: few; j_call: TRBJ2-7; v_call: TRBV19
cdr3_aa: ASSLGQGWETQY; clone_size: NA; j_call: TRBJ2-5; v_call: TRBV5-4
cdr3_aa: ASSEGDWVDTQY; clone_size: NA; j_call: TRBJ2-3; v_call: TRBV6-1